These T cell receptor beta chains were read from a single sample in a study of OX40 agonist ivuxolimab in advanced cancers. Clones were read by immunoSEQ multiplex PCR, and TCRdb kept only the in-frame ones, dropping some. This table has more than 100,000 clones, 93% appearing once. The sequenced sample was CD4+ or CD8+ T cells sorted from blood, obtained in a trial of the OX40 agonist ivuxolimab. These receptors all come from an adult with an advanced solid tumor such as melanoma, head and neck, liver or kidney cancer. Both conserved end residues are part of each CDR3. The D gene is left open where the match is weak. Some rows have no size entry. The others give once, few or many, or a class for an expanded clone.

J: TRBJ2-7; V: TRBV6-1; size: .; length: 15; D: .; DNA: TGTGCCAGCAGTGAAGGTCTGATAACCCTCGGGGAGCAGTACTTC; CDR3: CASSEGLITLGEQYF
J: TRBJ2-7; V: TRBV11-2; size: .; length: 13; D: .; DNA: TGTGCCAGCGAAGGGGCGGGACCCTACGAGCAGTACTTC; CDR3: CASEGAGPYEQYF
J: TRBJ2-3; V: TRBV7-8; size: .; length: 16; D: .; DNA: TGTGCCAGCAGCACTTTCAGGGGCGCAGAAACAGATACGCAGTATTTT; CDR3: CASSTFRGAETDTQYF
J: TRBJ2-3; V: TRBV28; size: .; length: 17; D: TRBD2; DNA: TGTGCCAGCAGTTTATCCACTAGCGGGAGGGCTACAGATACGCAGTATTTT; CDR3: CASSLSTSGRATDTQYF
J: TRBJ2-5; V: TRBV5-1; size: .; length: 14; D: .; DNA: TGCGCCAGCAGCTTGGAGACTGGGCGGGAGACCCAGTACTTC; CDR3: CASSLETGRETQYF
J: TRBJ2-7; V: TRBV28; size: .; length: 13; D: TRBD1; DNA: TGTGCCAGCAGACCACAGGGGGCCCACGAGCAGTACTTC; CDR3: CASRPQGAHEQYF
J: TRBJ2-1; V: TRBV7-7; size: few; length: 13; D: .; DNA: TGTGCCAGCAGCTTAGGGCAGGGTGGGGAGCAGTTCTTC; CDR3: CASSLGQGGEQFF
J: TRBJ2-2; V: TRBV9; size: few; length: 15; D: TRBD2; DNA: TGTGCCAGCAGCGTAGCCACAGCGGGAACCGGGGAGCTGTTTTTT; CDR3: CASSVATAGTGELFF
J: TRBJ2-5; V: TRBV2; size: .; length: 16; D: TRBD2; DNA: TGTGCCAGCAACCTAGCGGGAGGGGGTTACCAAGAGACCCAGTACTTC; CDR3: CASNLAGGGYQETQYF
J: TRBJ2-3; V: TRBV5-1; size: .; length: 16; D: .; DNA: TGCGCCAGCAGCTTGTGGGGGAGGTCTAGCACAGATACGCAGTATTTT; CDR3: CASSLWGRSSTDTQYF
J: TRBJ2-2; V: TRBV6-6; size: once; length: 14; D: .; DNA: TGTGCCAGCAGTTACAAGGATCAAGTTGGGGAGCTGTTTTTT; CDR3: CASSYKDQVGELFF
J: TRBJ2-5; V: TRBV6-1; size: .; length: 13; D: TRBD2; DNA: TGTGCCAGCAGGACTAGCGGGAGTGAGACCCAGTACTTC; CDR3: CASRTSGSETQYF
J: TRBJ2-4; V: TRBV19; size: .; length: 16; D: .; DNA: TGTGCCAGTAGCATTGGACGGACCAAGTATAAAAACATTCAGTACTTC; CDR3: CASSIGRTKYKNIQYF
J: TRBJ2-5; V: TRBV7-2; size: .; length: 13; D: TRBD2; DNA: TGTGCCAGCAGCTGGAGCGGGAGAGAGACCCAGTACTTC; CDR3: CASSWSGRETQYF
J: TRBJ2-1; V: TRBV12-5; size: .; length: 17; D: TRBD2; DNA: TGTGCTAGTGGTTTGCCAAGACTAGCGGGGGGGCAATACGTGCAGTTCTTC; CDR3: CASGLPRLAGGQYVQFF
J: TRBJ2-1; V: TRBV7-9; size: .; length: 11; D: .; DNA: TGTGCCAGCTCCGGACACAATGAGCAGTTCTTC; CDR3: CASSGHNEQFF
J: TRBJ2-1; V: TRBV7-9; size: .; length: 14; D: .; DNA: TGTGCCAGCACCCCAGGAGGGCCCGTCAATGAGCAGTTCTTC; CDR3: CASTPGGPVNEQFF
J: TRBJ2-2; V: TRBV7-3; size: .; length: 13; D: .; DNA: TGTGCCAGCAGGGAGGGCCGGGCCGGGGAGCTGTTTTTT; CDR3: CASREGRAGELFF
J: TRBJ2-7; V: TRBV28; size: .; length: 15; D: .; DNA: TGTGCCAGCAGTATTCGGACAGCCCCATCCTACGAGCAGTACTTC; CDR3: CASSIRTAPSYEQYF
J: TRBJ2-2; V: TRBV27; size: .; length: 15; D: .; DNA: TGTGCCAGCAGTTATACCGGTAGATCCACCGGGGAGCTGTTTTTT; CDR3: CASSYTGRSTGELFF
J: TRBJ2-1; V: TRBV5-4; size: .; length: 17; D: TRBD2; DNA: TGTGCCAGCAGCTCTCTCCTGACTAGCGGGAGGGCCCTTGAGCAGTTCTTC; CDR3: CASSSLLTSGRALEQFF
J: TRBJ2-7; V: TRBV7-6; size: .; length: 14; D: TRBD1; DNA: TGTGCCAGCACTACCGGGACAGGGATCTACGAGCAGTACTTC; CDR3: CASTTGTGIYEQYF
J: TRBJ1-2; V: TRBV5-6; size: .; length: 16; D: TRBD1; DNA: TGTGCCAGCAGCAGAAGCCGGGACAGGGATCGCTATGGCTACACCTTC; CDR3: CASSRSRDRDRYGYTF
J: TRBJ1-6; V: TRBV6-6; size: .; length: 13; D: .; DNA: TGTGCCAGCAGTTACGAGGTGAATTCACCCCTCCACTTT; CDR3: CASSYEVNSPLHF
J: TRBJ1-1; V: TRBV30; size: .; length: 14; D: .; DNA: TGTGCCTGGAGTGTACACCTCCAGGCATCTGAAGCTTTCTTT; CDR3: CAWSVHLQASEAFF
J: TRBJ2-1; V: TRBV6-6; size: .; length: 12; D: .; DNA: TGTGCCAGCAGTTACTCTAACAATGAGCAGTTCTTC; CDR3: CASSYSNNEQFF
J: TRBJ2-5; V: TRBV10-1; size: .; length: 13; D: .; DNA: TGCGCCAGCAGTGAAATTCAGGGCGGGACCCAGTACTTC; CDR3: CASSEIQGGTQYF
J: TRBJ1-2; V: TRBV5-4; size: .; length: 13; D: .; DNA: TGTGCCAGCAGCTTACCAGAGGTTTATGGCTACACCTTC; CDR3: CASSLPEVYGYTF
J: TRBJ2-3; V: TRBV2; size: .; length: 18; D: TRBD2; DNA: TGTGCCAGCCGAGAATACTGGACTAGCGGGGGGAGCACAGATACGCAGTATTTT; CDR3: CASREYWTSGGSTDTQYF
J: TRBJ2-6; V: TRBV7-2; size: .; length: 14; D: .; DNA: TGTGCCAGCAGCGGGGGACCTGGGGCCAACGTCCTGACTTTC; CDR3: CASSGGPGANVLTF
J: TRBJ2-5; V: TRBV7-9; size: .; length: 16; D: .; DNA: TGTGCCAGCAGCTTAGGACTGGGAGACCCGGACGAGACCCAGTACTTC; CDR3: CASSLGLGDPDETQYF
J: TRBJ1-5; V: TRBV7-2; size: .; length: 14; D: .; DNA: TGTGCCAGCAGCTTAAACAGCAACAATCAGCCCCAGCATTTT; CDR3: CASSLNSNNQPQHF
J: TRBJ2-2; V: TRBV11-3; size: .; length: 17; D: TRBD2; DNA: TGTGCCAGCAGCCCCCGGGGTAGCGGGAGCTCCACCGGGGAGCTGTTTTTT; CDR3: CASSPRGSGSSTGELFF
J: TRBJ2-1; V: TRBV9; size: .; length: 17; D: TRBD2; DNA: TGTGCCAGCAGCGTCCGACTAGCGGGGGCCCGCTACAATGAGCAGTTCTTC; CDR3: CASSVRLAGARYNEQFF
J: TRBJ2-2; V: TRBV2; size: .; length: 16; D: TRBD2; DNA: TGTGCCAGCAGGTTACTAGCGGGGGTTGACACCGGGGAGCTGTTTTTT; CDR3: CASRLLAGVDTGELFF
J: TRBJ2-7; V: TRBV2; size: .; length: 14; D: TRBD1; DNA: TGTGCCAGCAGGGGACAGGGAGGCCACTACGAGCAGTACTTC; CDR3: CASRGQGGHYEQYF
J: TRBJ1-3; V: TRBV7-2; size: .; length: 15; D: .; DNA: TGTGCCAGCAGCTTAGCAGTCAGATCTGGAAACACCATATATTTT; CDR3: CASSLAVRSGNTIYF
J: TRBJ1-2; V: TRBV6-1; size: .; length: 13; D: .; DNA: TGTGCCAGCAAGAGGGGGGATAACTATGGCTACACCTTC; CDR3: CASKRGDNYGYTF
J: TRBJ2-2; V: TRBV7-3; size: .; length: 13; D: .; DNA: TGTGCCAGCATGGGCACTCTCACCGGGGAGCTGTTTTTT; CDR3: CASMGTLTGELFF
J: TRBJ2-3; V: TRBV18; size: .; length: 16; D: TRBD2; DNA: TGTGCCAGCTCATCCGACCTTGCGGGGGGCGCAGATACGCAGTATTTT; CDR3: CASSSDLAGGADTQYF
J: TRBJ1-5; V: TRBV6-6; size: .; length: 13; D: .; DNA: TGTGCCAGCAGTTTCAGAGGCAATCAGCCCCAGCATTTT; CDR3: CASSFRGNQPQHF